The 21 T cell receptor beta chains in this list originate from one sample, sequenced in a study of cytomegalovirus exposure and HLA in healthy donors. The PCR used 60 Vbeta and 13 Jbeta primers. Some clones are missing from TCRdb's copy, which holds only in-frame ones; the method was immunoSEQ multiplex PCR. Among more than 90,000 clones, 70% to 80% were seen once, and the ten largest hold 2.5% to 3.5%. The sequenced sample consisted of PBMCs. Receptors originate from a woman younger than 35 in good health and CMV-seropositive.

The V and J genes are TRBV6-5 and TRBJ2-7; tentatively, D is TRBD2 (5 bases). The CDR3 has 15 amino acids. Trimming pared 6 bases from V and 6 bases from J, leaving 21 bases between. The V gene's germline CDR1 is MNHEY and CDR2 SVGAGI. The CDR3 DNA follows: TGTGCCAGCAGCCCCCGTTTGTTGCGGGTGGGCGAGCAGTACTTC. It yields the protein CASSPRLLRVGEQYF.

This chain joins TRBV11-2 and TRBJ1-1, with no clear D. The CDR3 runs to 15 residues. Trimming cost V 5 bases and J 5 bases, with 18 bases left between them. Per germline, CDR1 SGHAT and CDR2 FQNNGV. CDR3 in amino acids: CASSRGSIDRTEAFF. The CDR3 nucleotides read TGTGCCAGCAGCCGAGGCTCGATCGACCGGACTGAAGCTTTCTTT.

The chain couples TRBV27 to TRBJ2-3; TRBD2 agrees at 8 bases. Trimming at V came to 5 bases and at J to 5 bases, leaving 21 bases not matched to a gene. Per germline, CDR1 MNHEY and CDR2 SMNVEV (reference sequence). The CDR3 extends over 19 amino acids. CDR3: CASSLLWAEGGGGLDTQYF. The CDR3 DNA reads as TGTGCCAGCAGTCTCCTATGGGCCGAGGGGGGCGGGGGGTTAGATACGCAGTATTTT.

The genes are TRBV11-1 and TRBJ1-2; D gene uncertain. The ends were cut back, 3 bases at V and 3 bases at J, with 8 bases in the middle. This CDR3 region has 13 residues. Germline V gene sequence: CDR1 SGHAT, CDR2 FQDESV (reference sequence). The CDR3 region has the DNA TGTGCCAGCAGCTTCGCCACGGACTATGGCTACACCTTC. Translating it yields CASSFATDYGYTF.

The chain combines TRBV5-1 with TRBJ2-7, with 9 positions matching TRBD1. The V gene end was trimmed by 0 bases and the J gene end by 0 bases; junction bases not matched to a gene: 10. In germline, CDR1 is SGHRS, CDR2 YFSETQ. The CDR3 covers 18 residues. CDR3 nucleotides: TGCGCCAGCAGCTTGGCGAGTATACGGGACAGGGACTCCTACGAGCAGTACTTC. Protein product: CASSLASIRDRDSYEQYF.

The rearrangement links TRBV29-1 to TRBJ1-4; TRBD1 aligns across 8 bases. J was trimmed by 6 bases and V by 0 bases; bases with no gene match: 6. The length of the CDR3 is 15 residues. Germline V gene lookup returns CDR1 SQVTM and CDR2 ANQGSEA. The CDR3 region is CSVEEQTGEDEKLFF. CDR3 nucleotides: TGCAGCGTTGAAGAACAGACAGGGGAGGATGAAAAACTGTTTTTT.

This chain links TRBV10-2 with TRBJ2-1; 12 positions agree with TRBD1. This CDR3 region has 14 residues. V lost 7 bases, J lost 8 bases, and 6 bases stayed unmatched. CDR1 is WSHSY and CDR2 is SAAADI in the germline V gene. The CDR3 spells CASKPGQGAYEQFF. For the CDR3, the DNA is TGCGCCAGCAAACCGGGACAGGGGGCCTATGAGCAGTTCTTC.

This rearrangement joins TRBV13 to TRBJ2-7, with 7 positions matching TRBD1. CDR1 is PRHDT, CDR2 FYEKMQ, per germline (reference sequence). V shed 5 bases, J shed 2 bases, and the junction held 6 bases outside the gene matches. The CDR3 covers 14 residues. DNA of the CDR3: TGTGCCAGCAGCGCTAGACAGGGAGCCTACGAGCAGTACTTC. Translated: CASSARQGAYEQYF.

J is TRBJ2-1 and V is TRBV7-8; tentatively, D is TRBD2 (5 bases). Trimming took off 1 base at V and 0 bases at J, with 16 bases between the two ends. The CDR3 covers 18 residues. Per germline, CDR1 SGHVS and CDR2 FQNEAQ. CDR3 sequence reads: CASSLVRSWRSSYNEQFF. The CDR3 nucleotides read TGTGCCAGCAGCTTAGTCCGGTCGTGGAGGAGCTCCTACAATGAGCAGTTCTTC.

This clone was counted between two and nine times. The V and J genes are TRBV27 and TRBJ2-7; TRBD1 agrees at 7 bases. The length of the CDR3 is 13 residues. The J segment lost 5 bases and the V segment lost 5 bases, leaving 6 bases of the junction unmatched. CDR1 and CDR2 (germline): MNHEY, SMNVEV (reference sequence). CDR3 nucleotide sequence: TGTGCCAGCAGTCCGACAGGGCCGGACGAGCAGTACTTC. The encoded protein is CASSPTGPDEQYF.

The chain is built from TRBV28 and TRBJ1-2, with D hard to call. The CDR3 is made up of 12 amino acids. V was clipped by 7 bases and J by 8 bases, with 14 bases between them. Germline V gene lookup returns CDR1 MDHEN and CDR2 SYDVKM. The CDR3 coding sequence is TGTGCCAGCAATCGGGAGGTTCGCGGCTACACCTTC. Encoded protein: CASNREVRGYTF.

This chain connects TRBV10-3 to TRBJ2-7, with TRBD1 matching 9 bases. This CDR3 spans 15 amino acids. The ends lost 10 bases at V and 2 bases at J; junction bases unmatched: 12. Germline CDR1 ENHRY, CDR2 SYGVKD. CDR3 nucleotides: TGTGCCACCCTAATGTCCGGGACAGGGCCCTACGAGCAGTACTTC. It translates to CATLMSGTGPYEQYF.

V usage is TRBV9 and J usage is TRBJ2-2; 12 nucleotides match TRBD2. There are 16 residues in the CDR3. The J segment lost 5 bases and the V segment lost 4 bases, leaving 6 bases of the junction unmatched. Germline CDR1 SGDLS, CDR2 YYNGEE. In nucleotides, the CDR3 is TGTGCCAGCAGCCTGGGACTAGCGGGTCGTACCGGGGAGCTGTTTTTT. The encoded protein is CASSLGLAGRTGELFF.

The J gene is TRBJ1-1, the V gene TRBV6-5; tentative D call: TRBD1 (6 bases). Trimming stripped 8 bases from V and 5 bases from J, with 12 bases between. Germline V gene data show CDR1 as MNHEY and CDR2 as SVGAGI. This CDR3 has 12 residues. CDR3 sequence (DNA): TGTGCCAGCGAGTTGGGGGCGACTGAAGCTTTCTTT. This codes for CASELGATEAFF.

V is TRBV6-1 and J is TRBJ2-6; 9 bases agree with TRBD1. The CDR3 is made up of 15 amino acids. After removal of 5 bases from V and 2 bases from J, the junction contained 1 base not matched to a gene. Germline V CDR1 and CDR2: MNHNS, SASEGT. The CDR3 DNA is TGTGCCAGCAGTCGGGACAGGGCTGGGGCCAACGTCCTGACTTTC. Protein product: CASSRDRAGANVLTF.

The chain couples TRBV15 to TRBJ1-5, with D perhaps matching TRBD1 (5 bases). The V end lost 2 bases, the J end lost 4 bases, and 15 bases lay between the germline ends. The CDR3 has 16 amino acids. Per germline, CDR1 LNHNV and CDR2 YYDKDF (reference sequence). The DNA of the CDR3 is TGTGCCACCAGCAGATTGTCGGGGACTGGGAATCAGCCCCAGCATTTT. Translated: CATSRLSGTGNQPQHF.

In its sample, this clone was seen a few times. The V gene is TRBV5-1, the J gene TRBJ2-5; possible D gene TRBD2, 5 bases. The germline V and J ends were trimmed by 4 bases and 7 bases, with 17 bases remaining between them. The CDR3 length is 14 residues. The germline V gene encodes CDR1 SGHRS and CDR2 YFSETQ. The CDR3 protein is CASSSGLHYWTQYF. The CDR3 DNA is TGCGCCAGCAGCAGCGGACTGCATTATTGGACCCAGTACTTC.

The chain employs TRBV9 and TRBJ1-2; D is unclear. CDR1 SGDLS and CDR2 YYNGEE come from the germline V gene. With 3 bases removed from V and 7 bases from J, the gap between germline ends came to 10 bases. This CDR3 is built from 12 residues. The CDR3 DNA is TGTGCCAGCAGCGAGGTGGGCCTTGGCTACACCTTC. Protein sequence: CASSEVGLGYTF.

This clone showed up just a few times. The CDR3 sequence is CASRALELFF. CDR3 in DNA: TGTGCCAGCAGGGCCTTGGAGCTGTTTTTT. The chain employs TRBV6-5 and TRBJ1-4; D is ambiguous. Matching the DNA end better, TRBJ2-2 makes the J call doubtful. This CDR3 has 10 residues. Per germline, CDR1 MNHEY and CDR2 SVGAGI.

This clone was seen a few times. V and J are TRBV28 and TRBJ1-3, with TRBD1 as a possible D gene (5 bases). CDR1 MDHEN and CDR2 SYDVKM come from the germline V gene. The CDR3 runs to 17 residues. The ends were cut back, 6 bases at V and 7 bases at J, with 25 bases in the middle. The CDR3 region has the DNA TGTGCCAGCAGCCCACCGCGGGGCTCGGCGACCGGGAACACCATATATTTT. As protein: CASSPPRGSATGNTIYF.

In this sample, this clone turned up once. The chain joins TRBV19 to TRBJ2-7; tentative D call: TRBD1 (5 bases). V lost 2 bases and J 0 bases, leaving 11 bases between the germline ends. CDR1 LNHDA and CDR2 SQIVND come from the germline V gene (reference sequence). The CDR3 totals 15 residues. DNA of the CDR3: TGTGCCAGTAGTATATCAGGGAAGAGCTCCTACGAGCAGTACTTC. Its protein product is CASSISGKSSYEQYF.